This passage covers 28 T cell receptor beta chains from one sample sequenced in a study of cytotoxic CD8 clonotypes in ibrutinib-treated CLL. Using immunoSEQ multiplex PCR, the repertoire was profiled, and TCRdb retains in-frame clones only, with some absent. Of approximately 100,000 clones in the sample, under 70% were seen once. Specimen: PBMCs, collected after 24 months of ibrutinib treatment. The source is a human donor with chronic lymphocytic leukemia.

V usage is TRBV30 and J usage is TRBJ1-5; D ambiguous. Germline V lookup: CDR1 GTSNPN, CDR2 SVGIG (reference sequence). The CDR3 runs 15 residues. V was trimmed by 0 bases and J by 3 bases, leaving 12 bases between them. The DNA for the CDR3 is TGTGCCTGGAGTGTACAGTTAGGGCCCAATCAGCCCCAGCATTTT. Translation gives CAWSVQLGPNQPQHF.

This chain uses TRBV28 with TRBJ1-5; weak D call: TRBD1 (6 bases). CDR1 and CDR2 from the germline V gene are MDHEN and SYDVKM. V dropped 4 bases and J dropped 3 bases, with 13 bases sitting between them. The CDR3 runs to 15 residues. CDR3 DNA sequence: TGTGCCAGCAGTTCTGCGGACAGTAACAATCAGCCCCAGCATTTT. It codes for CASSSADSNNQPQHF.

This clone was detected once. The J gene is TRBJ2-5, the V gene TRBV6-5; 8 bases line up with TRBD1. The CDR3 is 13 amino acids. Germline loops: CDR1 MNHEY, CDR2 SVGAGI. The junction had 6 bases not matched to a gene; V was cut back by 7 bases and J by 5 bases. The CDR3 here is CASTSDRAETQYF. Written as DNA, the CDR3 is TGTGCCAGCACCTCGGACAGGGCGGAGACCCAGTACTTC.

CDR3 nucleotides: TGTGCTAGTGGGAGAGCGGAGACCCAGTACTTC. This gives the protein CASGRAETQYF. The chain is built from TRBV12-5 and TRBJ2-5, with no clear D. The germline V gene has CDR1 LGHNT and CDR2 FRNRAP. CDR3 length: 11 residues. V lost 6 bases, J lost 5 bases, and 7 bases lay in between. The full variable domain, rest sourced from reference TRBV12-5 and TRBJ2-5, is DARVTQTPRHKVTEMGQEVTMRCQPILGHNTVFWYRQTMMQGLELLAYFRNRAPLDDSGMPKDRFSAEMPDATLATLKIQPSEPRDSAVYFCASGRAETQYFGPGTRLLVL.

The rearrangement uses TRBV30 and TRBJ2-3; 9 positions agree with TRBD2. This CDR3 contains 15 residues. Per the germline V gene, CDR1 is GTSNPN and CDR2 is SVGIG (reference sequence). The V and J ends lost 3 bases and 3 bases, in that order; junction bases with no gene match: 7. The CDR3 loop reads CAWRVGLATTDTQYF. DNA of the CDR3: TGTGCCTGGAGGGTAGGACTAGCGACTACAGATACGCAGTATTTT.

This clone was counted a few times. The J gene is TRBJ1-1, the V gene TRBV28; D remains ambiguous. The V end lost 4 bases, the J end lost 1 base, and 13 bases lay between the germline ends. This CDR3 contains 15 residues. CDR1 and CDR2 from the germline V gene are MDHEN and SYDVKM. CDR3 bases: TGTGCCAGCAGTTCGCACATGGGAGGGAACACTGAAGCTTTCTTT. The encoded protein is CASSSHMGGNTEAFF.

V usage is TRBV28 and J usage is TRBJ1-2, with D maybe TRBD1 (6 bases). The CDR3 has 15 residues. V was shortened by 6 bases and J by 7 bases, with 21 bases between the two germline ends. CDR1 and CDR2 from the germline V gene are MDHEN and SYDVKM. CDR3 nucleotides: TGTGCCAGCAGCCAAATATCCCGACAGGCTGGTGGCTACACCTTC. Amino acid sequence: CASSQISRQAGGYTF.

The CDR3 loop is CASSLSPDMVNSPLHF. The CDR3 nucleotides are TGCGCCAGCAGCTTGAGCCCGGACATGGTTAATTCACCCCTCCACTTT. This chain links TRBV5-1 with TRBJ1-6; D is perhaps TRBD1 (5 bases). Per the germline V gene, CDR1 is SGHRS and CDR2 is YFSETQ. The CDR3 covers 16 residues. V shed 1 base and J shed 6 bases, with 14 bases lying between them.

The V and J genes are TRBV11-3 and TRBJ2-7; D might be TRBD2 (6 bases). There are 14 residues in the CDR3. CDR1 is SGHNT and CDR2 is YENEEA in the germline V gene. V was shortened by 4 bases and J by 4 bases, with 14 bases between the two germline ends. The CDR3 protein is CASSSGGAAYEQYF. In DNA, the CDR3 is TGTGCCAGCAGCTCCGGCGGGGCTGCTTACGAGCAGTACTTC.

This chain uses TRBV30 with TRBJ1-1; D is possibly TRBD1 (5 bases). CDR1 and CDR2 (germline): GTSNPN, SVGIG (reference sequence). V was clipped by 1 base and J by 7 bases, with 19 bases between them. The CDR3 spans 15 residues. CDR3 nucleotides: TGTGCCTGGAGTGGGTCCCGCACGGGGGGAGTTGAAGCTTTCTTT. Translation: CAWSGSRTGGVEAFF.

This clone was observed a handful of times. V and J are TRBV14 and TRBJ2-7; the D is unclear. Trimming pared 1 base from V and 0 bases from J, leaving 7 bases between. Germline V gives CDR1 SGHDN, CDR2 FVKESK. The CDR3 spans 14 residues. The CDR3 is CASSQVASSYEQYF. CDR3 DNA sequence: TGTGCCAGCAGCCAAGTTGCGAGCTCCTACGAGCAGTACTTC.

The chain combines TRBV5-1 with TRBJ2-6; D may match TRBD1 or TRBD2 (5 bases each). CDR3 length equals 17 residues. V dropped 1 base and J dropped 0 bases, with 11 bases sitting between them. Germline CDR1 is SGHRS and CDR2 is YFSETQ. The DNA for the CDR3 is TGCGCCAGCAGCTTGTCCCAGGGACCCTCTGGGGCCAACGTCCTGACTTTC. Its translation: CASSLSQGPSGANVLTF.

This clone has a single count. V usage is TRBV6-5 and J usage is TRBJ2-1; D uncertain. This CDR3 is built from 12 residues. Between the trimmed V and J ends, which lost 7 bases and 0 bases, there was a span of 4 bases. Germline V gene lookup returns CDR1 MNHEY and CDR2 SVGAGI. In DNA, the CDR3 is TGTGCCAGCACCAGCTCCTACAATGAGCAGTTCTTC. This translates into CASTSSYNEQFF.

This clone was detected only once. This chain uses TRBV5-1 with TRBJ1-2; 7 nucleotides match TRBD1. The junction had 9 bases not matched to a gene; V was cut back by 4 bases and J by 6 bases. CDR3 length equals 14 residues. Germline V CDR1 and CDR2: SGHRS, YFSETQ. As DNA, the CDR3 is TGCGCCAGCAGCCCGCGACAGGGAGCGGATGGCTACACCTTC. This gives the protein CASSPRQGADGYTF.

The chain combines TRBV19 with TRBJ2-2, with D perhaps matching TRBD1 or TRBD2 (6 bases each). Trimming took 4 bases from V and 2 from J, leaving 11 bases between them. This CDR3 spans 15 amino acids. Germline CDR1 is LNHDA and CDR2 is SQIVND (reference sequence). The CDR3 region has the DNA TGTGCCAGTAGTAGAGGGGGGCGCAACACCGGGGAGCTGTTTTTT. Amino acids: CASSRGGRNTGELFF.

The chain links TRBV6-6 to TRBJ1-6, with no clear D. V shed 2 bases and J shed 0 bases, with 2 bases lying between them. Germline V gives CDR1 MNHNY, CDR2 SVGAGI (reference sequence). The CDR3 sequence is 14 residues long. The chain's CDR3 is CASSYPSYNSPLHF. CDR3 DNA: TGTGCCAGCAGTTACCCCTCCTATAATTCACCCCTCCACTTT.

This sequence joins TRBV2 and TRBJ2-1; D remains unclear. Trimming cost V 1 base and J 6 bases, with 4 bases left between them. Germline CDR1 and CDR2: SNHLY and FYNNEI. This CDR3 comprises 12 residues. CDR3 sequence reads: CASSEEGNEQFF. The DNA of the CDR3 is TGTGCCAGCAGTGAAGAGGGCAATGAGCAGTTCTTC.

Worth noting for this clone: Compared with germline, one end of the junction differs, possibly owing to a read error. The V and J genes are TRBV9 and TRBJ2-2; no definite D call. In germline, CDR1 is SGDLS, CDR2 YYNGEE. The CDR3 length is 14 residues. The CDR3 loop is CASSVGGDTRELFF. For the CDR3, the DNA is TGTGCCAGCAGCGTAGGGGGTGACACCAGGGAGCTGTTTTTT.

The table lists this clone with a few counts. This chain joins TRBV30 and TRBJ2-7; unclear D gene. The CDR3 has 14 residues. The V gene's germline CDR1 is GTSNPN and CDR2 SVGIG (reference sequence). Trimming stripped 2 bases from V and 3 bases from J, with 14 bases between. CDR3 bases: TGTGCCTGGAGTCCGGGCGGTTTTGACTACGAGCAGTACTTC. Its translation is CAWSPGGFDYEQYF.

This clone was seen more than once but under ten times. This chain links TRBV5-1 with TRBJ1-1; TRBD1 matches at 9 bases. The CDR3 runs 14 residues. J lost 4 bases, V lost 4 bases, and 5 bases had no gene match. Germline lookup yields CDR1 SGHRS and CDR2 YFSETQ. As DNA, the CDR3 is TGCGCCAGCAGCCAGACAGGGGGAGGCACTGAAGCTTTCTTT. Translated, it gives CASSQTGGGTEAFF.

The sample holds a few counts of this clone. The chain has TRBV19 and TRBJ1-2, with TRBD1 matching over 10 bases. Germline V lookup: CDR1 LNHDA, CDR2 SQIVND (reference sequence). Trimming cost V 5 bases and J 3 bases; bases outside gene matches: 6. CDR3 length equals 15 residues. CDR3 loop: CASSSLGTGDYGYTF. DNA of the CDR3: TGTGCCAGTAGTTCGCTCGGGACAGGGGACTATGGCTACACCTTC.

The chain joins TRBV5-1 to TRBJ2-5; D gene unclear. The CDR3 has 13 amino acids. Germline V lookup: CDR1 SGHRS, CDR2 YFSETQ. Trimming cost V 2 bases and J 4 bases, with 9 bases left between them. CDR3 nucleotides: TGCGCCAGCAGCTTTAATACGGGAGAGACCCAGTACTTC. Translation: CASSFNTGETQYF.

The chain uses TRBV5-1 and TRBJ1-1; D gene ambiguous. There are 11 residues in the CDR3. Between the trimmed V and J ends, which lost 5 bases and 3 bases, there was a span of 5 bases. Germline-derived CDR1 and CDR2 are SGHRS and YFSETQ. This chain's CDR3 is CASSPDTEAFF. Here the CDR3 DNA reads TGCGCCAGCAGTCCTGACACTGAAGCTTTCTTT.

The chain has TRBV30 and TRBJ1-4; no definite D call. V lost 0 bases and J 2 bases, leaving 13 bases between the germline ends. The CDR3 has 16 residues. The germline V gene has CDR1 GTSNPN and CDR2 SVGIG (reference sequence). CDR3 loop: CAWSVSVRKTNEKLFF. CDR3 coding DNA: TGTGCCTGGAGTGTATCTGTCAGGAAGACTAATGAAAAACTGTTTTTT. Using reference TRBV30 and TRBJ1-4 for the parts outside the CDR3, the full variable domain is SQTIHQWPATLVQPVGSPLSLECTVEGTSNPNLYWYRQAAGRGLQLLFYSVGIGQISSEVPQNLSASRPQDRQFILSSKKLLLSDSGFYLCAWSVSVRKTNEKLFFGSGTQLSVL.

The rearrangement links TRBV5-1 to TRBJ1-1, with D hard to call. Germline CDR1 SGHRS, CDR2 YFSETQ. The CDR3 has 15 amino acids. V shed 0 bases and J shed 4 bases, with 13 bases lying between them. CDR3 in amino acids: CASSLDEGGSTEAFF. The CDR3 DNA sequence: TGCGCCAGCAGCTTGGATGAGGGAGGGAGCACTGAAGCTTTCTTT.

This chain connects TRBV7-3 to TRBJ1-1; D perhaps matches TRBD1 (5 bases). This CDR3 has 14 amino acids. Trimming pared 2 bases from V and 5 bases from J, leaving 12 bases between. The germline CDR1 and CDR2 sequences are SGHTA and FQGTGA. CDR3 in amino acids: CASSLLGGRTEAFF. As DNA, the CDR3 is TGTGCCAGCAGCTTATTGGGGGGTCGGACTGAAGCTTTCTTT.

The V and J genes are TRBV19 and TRBJ1-1; D possibly corresponds to TRBD1 (5 bases). Germline CDR1 is LNHDA and CDR2 is SQIVND (reference sequence). This CDR3 spans 15 amino acids. Trimming pared 3 bases from V and 2 bases from J, leaving 13 bases between. Written as DNA, the CDR3 is TGTGCCAGTAGTATGGTGGGGGAAAGTAACACTGAAGCTTTCTTT. Protein sequence: CASSMVGESNTEAFF.

This clone was recorded many times. J is TRBJ2-1 and V is TRBV9, with 7 bases lining up with TRBD1. The CDR3 is 14 amino acids. V trimming: 3 bases; J trimming: 8 bases; junction bases outside the gene matches: 8. Germline loops: CDR1 SGDLS, CDR2 YYNGEE. In nucleotides, the CDR3 is TGTGCCAGCAGCGGGGGACAGACCTTGGATGAGCAGTTCTTC. Its protein product is CASSGGQTLDEQFF.